Listed below are T cell receptor beta chains from one sample, sequenced in a study of cytomegalovirus exposure and HLA in healthy donors. Profiling relied on immunoSEQ multiplex PCR, and the TCRdb table lists in-frame clones only, not all of them. The sample data list more than 95,000 clones. Sequenced: PBMCs. All receptors derive from a man aged 35-49 years in good health and CMV-seronegative. Each CDR3 is given with its conserved first and last residue. Fields, in order: J gene, D gene, V gene, CDR3 DNA, CDR3 protein. D genes are given only for firm matches.

TRBJ2-7 TRBD2 TRBV4-3 TGCGCCAGCAGCCAAGGGTCGGTTAGCGGGATCTCCTACGAGCAGTACTTC CASSQGSVSGISYEQYF
TRBJ2-1 NA TRBV5-1 TGCGCCAGCAGCTGGGGGGAAATAGAGTTCTTC CASSWGEIEFF
TRBJ1-3 NA TRBV4-3 TGCGCCAGCAGCCTGAGGGGAGGAGGGGCTGGAAACACCATATATTTT CASSLRGGGAGNTIYF
TRBJ2-4 TRBD1 TRBV9 TGTGCCAGCAGCGCCGATCCCGGAGGACAGGGTGGAAACATTCAGTACTTC CASSADPGGQGGNIQYF
TRBJ2-1 NA TRBV5-6 TGTGCCAGCAGCTTAGGATCGAAGCGGGCCATGAATGAGCAGTTCTTC CASSLGSKRAMNEQFF
TRBJ2-7 TRBD1 TRBV5-1 TGCGCCAGCAGCTGGGGGACAGACATATACTCCTACGAGCAGTACTTC CASSWGTDIYSYEQYF
TRBJ2-7 TRBD1 TRBV2 TGTGCCAGCGCGGACAGGGTAATGTACGAGCAGTACTTC CASADRVMYEQYF
TRBJ2-5 TRBD2 TRBV7-8 TGTGCCAGCAGCTTAGGTGGGGGGACTAGTTGGGAGACCCAGTACTTC CASSLGGGTSWETQYF
TRBJ1-4 NA TRBV7-9 TGTGCCAGCAGCTTAACTGGAGGGTATGAAGAAAAACTGTTTTTT CASSLTGGYEEKLFF
TRBJ2-7 TRBD1 TRBV5-1 TGCGCCAGCAGCCGGGACAGGGACGAGCAGTACTTC CASSRDRDEQYF
TRBJ1-3 TRBD1 TRBV6-5 TGTGCCAGCAGCGAGACAGGGGGGACTGGAAACACCATATATTTT CASSETGGTGNTIYF
TRBJ2-1 TRBD2 TRBV11-2 TGTGCCAGCAGCTCGGGGACTAGCGGGTACTCCTACAATGAGCAGTTCTTC CASSSGTSGYSYNEQFF
TRBJ2-1 TRBD2 TRBV19 TGTGCCACCTGGGGGGAGGGTCCCTACAATGAGCAGTTCTTC CATWGEGPYNEQFF
TRBJ1-5 TRBD1 TRBV5-6 TGTGCCAGCAGCCCCGGGACAGGGTTGGCTCAGCCCCAGCATTTT CASSPGTGLAQPQHF
TRBJ2-1 TRBD2 TRBV2 TGTGCCAGCAGGGGGAGGGTTGGGGCCAATGAGCAGTTCTTC CASRGRVGANEQFF
TRBJ1-2 NA TRBV13 TGTGCCAGCAGCTTAGGCCCGGGGGAGGGCTATGGCTACACCTTC CASSLGPGEGYGYTF